This paragraph reports one T cell receptor (beta chain). The data stem from a study of T cell clones after liver transplantation. In the study overall: Third-party-reactive TCRbeta sequences from pre-transplant mixed lymphocyte reactions served as antigen-independent comparators.

TCRdb's table, derived via immunoSEQ multiplex PCR, lists solely in-frame clones and lacks some. The table lists approximately 100,000 clones, 82% of them singletons, with 0.99% in the top ten. Trimming removed 4 bases from V and 2 bases from J, with 12 bases in between. The CDR3 sequence is 14 residues long. The germline V gene has CDR1 SGHTA and CDR2 FQGNSA. J is TRBJ2-7 and V is TRBV7-2; D call uncertain. The source of this sequence is a human donor who received a liver transplant. Sequencing used CD4+ T cells from blood, obtained before liver transplant. The CDR3 nucleotides read TGTGCCAGCAGCTCTCGTCGGCAACCCTACGAGCAGTACTTC. Amino acids: CASSSRRQPYEQYF.